The entry below describes one TCR beta chain. This entry is derived from a study of OX40 agonist ivuxolimab in advanced cancers. For the study at large: Dose-escalation subjects each had hepatocellular carcinoma, melanoma, renal cell or head and neck cancer.

CDR3 length: 14 amino acids. The germline CDR1 and CDR2 sequences are SGHRS and YFSETQ. Trimming pared 0 bases from V and 10 bases from J, leaving 13 bases between. Data came from immunoSEQ multiplex PCR; TCRdb stores just in-frame clones and leaves some out. The repertoire includes just over 50,000 clones, 85% to 90% of them detected once, and around 3.5% sits in the top ten. The sequence derives from an adult with an advanced solid tumor such as melanoma, head and neck, liver or kidney cancer. The V call is TRBV5-1, the J call TRBJ2-2; D gene ambiguous. The specimen was CD4+ or CD8+ T cells sorted from blood, collected in a trial of the OX40 agonist ivuxolimab. CDR3 DNA sequence: TGCGCCAGCAGCTTGGTATGGGAAGGAGAGGAGCTGTTTTTT. This sequence encodes CASSLVWEGEELFF.